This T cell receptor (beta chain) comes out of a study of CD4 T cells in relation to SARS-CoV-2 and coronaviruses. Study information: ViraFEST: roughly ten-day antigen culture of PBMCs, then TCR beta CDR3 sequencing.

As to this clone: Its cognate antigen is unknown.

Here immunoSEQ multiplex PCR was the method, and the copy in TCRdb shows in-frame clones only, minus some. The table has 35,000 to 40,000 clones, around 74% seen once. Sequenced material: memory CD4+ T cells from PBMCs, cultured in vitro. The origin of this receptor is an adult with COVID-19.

The DNA of the CDR3 is TGTGCCAGCAGTCCCGGGAGCACAGATACGCAGTATTTT. The encoded protein is CASSPGSTDTQYF. The rearrangement uses TRBV7-9 and TRBJ2-3; D gene ambiguous. The CDR3 extends over 13 amino acids. Germline-derived CDR1 and CDR2 are SEHNR and FQNEAQ (reference sequence). Trimming removed 6 bases from V and 0 bases from J, with 7 bases in between.